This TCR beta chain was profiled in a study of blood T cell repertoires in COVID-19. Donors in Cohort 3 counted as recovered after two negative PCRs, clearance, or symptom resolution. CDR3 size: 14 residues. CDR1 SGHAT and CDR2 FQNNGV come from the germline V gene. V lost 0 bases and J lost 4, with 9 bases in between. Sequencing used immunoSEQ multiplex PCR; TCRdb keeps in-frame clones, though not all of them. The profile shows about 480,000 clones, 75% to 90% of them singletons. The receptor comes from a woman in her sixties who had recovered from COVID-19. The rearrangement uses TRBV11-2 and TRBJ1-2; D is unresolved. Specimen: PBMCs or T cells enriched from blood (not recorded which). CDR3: CASSLELFGYGYTF. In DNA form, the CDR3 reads TGTGCCAGCAGCTTAGAGCTTTTCGGCTATGGCTACACCTTC. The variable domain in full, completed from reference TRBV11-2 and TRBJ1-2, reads EAGVAQSPRYKIIEKRQSVAFWCNPISGHATLYWYQQILGQGPKLLIQFQNNGVVDDSQLPKDRFSAERLKGVDSTLKIQPAKLEDSAVYLCASSLELFGYGYTFGSGTRLTVV.